Ten or more counts support the clone carrying this T cell receptor beta chain. CDR3 length equals 17 residues. After removal of 5 bases from V and 5 bases from J, the junction contained 16 bases not matched to a gene. CDR1 is LGHNT, CDR2 FRNRAP, per germline. TCRdb independently ran MiXCR on the 5' RACE reads; one entry per CDR3 protein. Among tens of thousands of distinct CDR3 sequences listed, around a tenth were seen once. The record originates from a study of early T cells in non-severe SARS-CoV-2 infection. This receptor was taken from an adult who was a healthcare worker with PCR-confirmed SARS-CoV-2 infection or an uninfected control (not recorded which). The V gene is TRBV12-5, the J gene TRBJ1-1, with 8 bases fitting TRBD1. Sequenced material: whole blood, taken at baseline. The CDR3 loop is CASGPTRGSGGVTEAFF. CDR3 nucleotides: TGTGCTAGTGGTCCGACACGTGGCTCAGGGGGCGTAACTGAAGCTTTCTTT.